This T cell receptor beta chain was identified in a study of T cells in Graves' hyperthyroidism and ophthalmopathy. Study background: Peripheral blood collection took place at initial diagnosis, before any treatment.

The study excluded patients with uncontrolled infection, other autoimmune disease, pregnancy or lactation. The CDR3 length is 14 residues. Trimming cost V 2 bases and J 5 bases; bases outside gene matches: 5. Amplification targeted TCR beta CDR3 regions from RNA transcripts. First-round RT-PCR with HTBI primers amplified the TCR CDR3 region. TCRdb called the multiplex PCR reads again in MiXCR, with one record for every CDR3 protein. The data hold 200,000 to 250,000 distinct CDR3 sequences, with about 25% observed a single time. Specimen: blood. This chain uses TRBV12-3 or TRBV12-4 with TRBJ1-1; 7 nucleotides line up with TRBD1. The receptor was isolated from a woman aged 40 to 50 with Graves' ophthalmopathy. CDR3 DNA sequence: TGTGCCAGCAGTTTAAGGGGGGGACAGACTGAAGCTTTCTTT. Its translation is CASSLRGGQTEAFF.